This T cell receptor beta chain was captured by sequencing in a study of cytomegalovirus exposure and HLA in healthy donors. Amplification used 60 Vbeta primers and 13 Jbeta primers. Sequenced by immunoSEQ multiplex PCR; TCRdb stores in-frame clones only, minus some. The data contain some 190,000 clones, approximately 79% of them seen just once; the ten biggest clones take up around 1.6%. Sequenced: PBMCs. This receptor was obtained from a woman under 30 in good health and CMV-seronegative.

Written as DNA, the CDR3 is TGTGCCAGCAGTTACTCAGACAGTAACTATGGCTACACCTTC. Its protein is CASSYSDSNYGYTF. This chain connects TRBV6-5 to TRBJ1-2, with D possibly being TRBD1 (5 bases). The germline V gene has CDR1 MNHEY and CDR2 SVGAGI. The germline V and J ends were trimmed by 0 bases and 1 base, with 6 bases remaining between them. The CDR3 length is 14 residues.